This entry lists 14 T cell receptor beta chains sequenced from one sample in a study of blood T cell repertoires in COVID-19. The repertoire was sequenced with immunoSEQ multiplex PCR; TCRdb's copy has only in-frame clones and lacks some. The sample contains under 250,000 clones, roughly 75% of which appear only once. Sequencing was performed on peripheral blood. The receptors here all came from a woman in her 70s with acute or convalescent COVID-19.

CDR3 bases: TGTGCCATACACGAGGGGGCAAGTGAAGCTTTCTTT. Translated, it gives CAIHEGASEAFF. The chain recombines TRBV21-1 with TRBJ1-1; no check of the table's D call, TRBD1, against the DNA was made. TRBV21-1 is flagged as a pseudogene. The CDR3 sequence is 12 residues long.

The V and J genes are TRBV3-1 (or the pseudogene TRBV3-2) and TRBJ1-1, with TRBD1 as a possible D gene (5 bases). Germline CDR1 and CDR2: LGHDT and YNNKEL (reference sequence). Trimming removed 5 bases from V and 4 bases from J, with 14 bases in between. The CDR3 runs 14 residues. CDR3 bases: TGTGCCAGCAGCGCTCTTGGGGGGGGCACTGAAGCTTTCTTT. Encoded protein: CASSALGGGTEAFF.

The genes are TRBV2 and TRBJ1-1; TRBD1 might be the D (5 bases). V gave up 6 bases and J gave up 7 bases, with 15 bases separating them. This CDR3 has 13 amino acids. Germline V lookup: CDR1 SNHLY, CDR2 FYNNEI. CDR3 in amino acids: CASRVGTDYEAFF. CDR3 bases: TGTGCCAGCAGGGTCGGGACGGACTATGAAGCTTTCTTT.

CDR3 sequence reads: CASSTGTSGFRGDTQYF. In DNA form, the CDR3 reads TGTGCCAGTAGTACCGGGACTAGCGGGTTCCGAGGAGATACGCAGTATTTT. The V and J genes are TRBV19 and TRBJ2-3, with TRBD2 matching over 12 bases. The V gene end was trimmed by 4 bases and the J gene end by 5 bases; junction bases not matched to a gene: 10. Germline CDR1 reads LNHDA; CDR2 reads SQIVND (reference sequence). This CDR3 is built from 17 residues.

The chain recombines TRBV27 with TRBJ1-1; D ambiguous. The CDR3 is 13 residues long. With 4 bases removed from V and 2 bases from J, the gap between germline ends came to 8 bases. In germline, CDR1 is MNHEY, CDR2 SMNVEV (reference sequence). The chain's CDR3 is CASSSRYNTEAFF. In DNA, the CDR3 is TGTGCCAGCAGTTCCAGATACAACACTGAAGCTTTCTTT.

This clone showed up just once. V and J are TRBV20-1 and TRBJ1-1; D call uncertain. The length of the CDR3 is 11 residues. Germline-derived CDR1 and CDR2 are DFQATT and SNEGSKA (reference sequence). Trimming removed 7 bases from V and 3 bases from J, with 9 bases in between. Here the CDR3 DNA reads TGCAGTGTGGGCTGGGACACTGAAGCTTTCTTT. Its protein is CSVGWDTEAFF.

The V gene is TRBV29-1, the J gene TRBJ2-3; D gene ambiguous. Trimming cost V 5 bases and J 2 bases, with 11 bases left between them. There are 13 residues in the CDR3. CDR1 is SQVTM and CDR2 is ANQGSEA in the germline V gene. For the CDR3, the DNA is TGCAGCGTTCTCATAACAGTCACAGATACGCAGTATTTT. Protein sequence: CSVLITVTDTQYF.

V is TRBV4-1 and J is TRBJ1-5; no firm D call. Per the germline V gene, CDR1 is MGHRA and CDR2 is YSYEKL. V was cut by 0 bases and J by 5 bases, with 14 bases left in between. The CDR3 spans 16 residues. The CDR3 loop reads CASSQDDGNGDQPQHF. In nucleotides, the CDR3 is TGCGCCAGCAGCCAAGATGACGGAAACGGGGATCAGCCCCAGCATTTT.

This chain joins TRBV7-2 and TRBJ2-1, with D unresolved. The V end was cut by 7 bases, the J end by 0 bases, with 16 bases between. CDR1 is SGHTA, CDR2 FQGNSA, per germline. The CDR3 is made up of 16 amino acids. The chain's CDR3 is CASTPEAVSSYNEQFF. The CDR3 nucleotides are TGTGCCAGCACCCCCGAGGCTGTCAGCTCCTACAATGAGCAGTTCTTC.

The chain uses TRBV7-9 and TRBJ2-1; the match to TRBD2 covers 12 bases. There are 18 residues in the CDR3. In germline, CDR1 is SEHNR, CDR2 FQNEAQ (reference sequence). Trimming cost V 5 bases and J 7 bases; bases outside gene matches: 15. The CDR3 loop is CASSAAQTTSGSINEQFF. The CDR3 bases are TGTGCCAGCAGCGCAGCACAAACGACTAGCGGGAGTATAAATGAGCAGTTCTTC.

The chain couples TRBV7-8 to TRBJ1-3, with D uncertain. This CDR3 is built from 15 residues. V lost 0 bases to trimming and J lost 0 bases, with 6 bases between them. Germline values: CDR1 SGHVS, CDR2 FQNEAQ. As DNA, the CDR3 is TGTGCCAGCAGCTTAGCAGCAATCTCTGGAAACACCATATATTTT. It yields the protein CASSLAAISGNTIYF.

The chain recombines TRBV7-9 with TRBJ1-1; D possibly corresponds to TRBD1 (6 bases). The CDR3 is 12 residues long. CDR1 is SEHNR, CDR2 FQNEAQ, per germline (reference sequence). V was pared by 11 bases and J by 3 bases, with 13 bases between. The CDR3 is CASGGLYTEAFF. CDR3 in DNA: TGTGCCTCGGGGGGGCTCTACACTGAAGCTTTCTTT.

The genes are TRBV3-1 (or the pseudogene TRBV3-2) and TRBJ2-1; D perhaps matches TRBD1 (6 bases). CDR1 is LGHDT and CDR2 is YNNKEL in the germline V gene (reference sequence). The CDR3 covers 15 residues. Trimming left V 5 bases short and J 2 bases short, with 13 bases between. CDR3 sequence reads: CASSGGRPTYNEQFF. In nucleotides, the CDR3 is TGTGCCAGCAGCGGGGGCAGGCCAACCTACAATGAGCAGTTCTTC.

This clone appeared once. This chain links TRBV7-9 with TRBJ1-6, with D unresolved. With 4 bases removed from V and 10 bases from J, the gap between germline ends came to 11 bases. CDR3 length equals 13 residues. Per germline, CDR1 SEHNR and CDR2 FQNEAQ (reference sequence). This chain's CDR3 is CASSSESRSPLHF. The CDR3 region has the DNA TGTGCCAGCAGCTCGGAGTCAAGGTCACCCCTCCACTTT.